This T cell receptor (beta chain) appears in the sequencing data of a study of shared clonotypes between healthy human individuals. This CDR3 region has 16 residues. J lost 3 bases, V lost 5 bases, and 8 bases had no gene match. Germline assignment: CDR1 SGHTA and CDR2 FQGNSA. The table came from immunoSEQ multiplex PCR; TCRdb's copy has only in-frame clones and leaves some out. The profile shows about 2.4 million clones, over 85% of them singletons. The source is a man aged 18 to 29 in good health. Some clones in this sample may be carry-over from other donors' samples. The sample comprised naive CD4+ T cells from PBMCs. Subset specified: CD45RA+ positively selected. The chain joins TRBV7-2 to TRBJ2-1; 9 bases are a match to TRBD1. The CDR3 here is CASSARTGVNYNEQFF. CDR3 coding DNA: TGTGCCAGCAGCGCCCGGACAGGGGTCAACTACAATGAGCAGTTCTTC.